This TCR beta chain was obtained from a study of control samples from healthy donors and cancer patients. Germline lookup yields CDR1 SGHTA and CDR2 FQGNSA. Trimming removed 0 bases from V and 8 bases from J, with 8 bases in between. This CDR3 has 13 amino acids. Measured with immunoSEQ multiplex PCR; TCRdb has only the in-frame clones, and not every one. The data hold about 150,000 clones, with roughly 94% observed a single time. The rearrangement joins TRBV7-2 to TRBJ2-1; D uncertain. The source of this sequence is a man aged 60 to 75 with colorectal cancer. Sequencing was done on a sample of PBMCs. The CDR3 sequence is CASSLADSYEQFF. In DNA, the CDR3 is TGTGCCAGCAGCTTAGCGGATAGCTATGAGCAGTTCTTC. The full variable domain, completed using reference TRBV7-2 and TRBJ2-1, is GAGVSQSPSNKVTEKGKDVELRCDPISGHTALYWYRQSLGQGLEFLIYFQGNSAPDKSGLPSDRFSAERTGGSVSTLTIQRTQQEDSAVYLCASSLADSYEQFFGPGTRLTVL.